Below are 2 T cell receptor beta chains sequenced from a single sample in a study of blood T cell repertoires in COVID-19. Measured with immunoSEQ multiplex PCR; TCRdb has only the in-frame clones, and not every one. Among around 460,000 clones listed, 85% to 90% were seen once. Sequencing was done on a sample of peripheral blood. The receptors were sampled from a man younger than 30 with COVID-19, enrolled during active disease.

The chain has TRBV11-2 and TRBJ2-3; 9 bases align to TRBD2. The CDR3 is made up of 17 amino acids. Germline loops: CDR1 SGHAT, CDR2 FQNNGV. J gave up 2 bases and V 0 bases, and 6 bases lay outside the gene matches. CDR3 sequence reads: CASSLDVAGVNTDTQYF. The CDR3 DNA reads TGTGCCAGCAGCTTAGATGTAGCGGGGGTCAACACAGATACGCAGTATTTT.

The V and J genes are TRBV6-6 and TRBJ2-7; D remains ambiguous. Trimming stripped 2 bases from V and 5 bases from J, with 10 bases between. Germline lookup yields CDR1 MNHNY and CDR2 SVGAGI (reference sequence). This CDR3 is 13 amino acids long. As DNA, the CDR3 is TGTGCCAGCAGTTACGCTCCAGACAACGAGCAGTACTTC. It translates to CASSYAPDNEQYF.